A single sample gave rise to the 31 T cell receptor beta chains below, sequenced in a study of blood T cell repertoires in COVID-19. TCRdb keeps only in-frame clones here, not all; method: immunoSEQ multiplex PCR. Among about 52,000 clones listed, roughly 87% were seen once. Sequencing used peripheral blood. The source is a human donor with active COVID-19. The donor label of this sample is uncertain.

The V and J genes are TRBV7-3 and TRBJ2-5; D possibly corresponds to TRBD2 (5 bases). Germline V lookup: CDR1 SGHTA, CDR2 FQGTGA. The V end was cut by 5 bases, the J end by 2 bases, with 15 bases between. This CDR3 has 15 residues. In DNA, the CDR3 is TGTGCCAGCAGCCTCGGACGGCGGACTCAAGAGACCCAGTACTTC. Translated, it gives CASSLGRRTQETQYF.

This chain connects TRBV7-2 to TRBJ2-1; D gene ambiguous. CDR3 length equals 14 residues. V dropped 1 base and J dropped 2 bases, with 6 bases sitting between them. Germline V gene data show CDR1 as SGHTA and CDR2 as FQGNSA. The CDR3: CASSLDSTYNEQFF. The CDR3 region has the DNA TGTGCCAGCAGCTTAGATAGCACCTACAATGAGCAGTTCTTC.

The gene calls are TRBV10-1 and TRBJ2-3; D is undetermined. The ends were cut back, 1 base at V and 0 bases at J, with 8 bases in the middle. Germline-derived CDR1 and CDR2 are WNHNN and SYGVQD (reference sequence). This CDR3 spans 15 amino acids. The CDR3 loop is CASSEWAGSTDTQYF. The CDR3 bases are TGCGCCAGCAGTGAGTGGGCTGGGAGCACAGATACGCAGTATTTT.

The chain employs TRBV19 and TRBJ2-1; TRBD2 is a possible D gene (5 bases). Germline V gene data show CDR1 as LNHDA and CDR2 as SQIVND (reference sequence). V shed 3 bases and J shed 0 bases, with 9 bases lying between them. CDR3 length equals 15 residues. This chain's CDR3 is CASSMLLASYNEQFF. Written as DNA, the CDR3 is TGTGCCAGTAGTATGCTGCTAGCCTCCTACAATGAGCAGTTCTTC.

The chain carries TRBV29-1 and TRBJ1-1, with D possibly being TRBD1 (6 bases). CDR3 size: 13 residues. V was clipped by 4 bases and J by 6 bases, with 15 bases between them. The germline V gene encodes CDR1 SQVTM and CDR2 ANQGSEA. CDR3 sequence (DNA): TGCAGCGTTGTCTCGACAGGCAAGCCTGAAGCTTTCTTT. Translating it yields CSVVSTGKPEAFF.

This clone is medium-sized (0.01 to 0.1%) by share. The rearrangement links TRBV13 to TRBJ2-1; TRBD2 matches 7 bases. Germline CDR1 and CDR2: PRHDT and FYEKMQ (reference sequence). The CDR3 has 15 residues. V lost 7 bases, J lost 1 base, and 7 bases stayed unmatched. The chain's CDR3 is CASKRAGSSYNEQFF. The CDR3 DNA follows: TGTGCCAGCAAGAGAGCGGGAAGTTCCTACAATGAGCAGTTCTTC.

This clone was detected a few times. The CDR3 DNA reads TGCGCCAGCAGCACCGGACAGGGAACAGATACGCAGTATTTT. It translates to CASSTGQGTDTQYF. The V and J genes are TRBV5-1 and TRBJ2-3; 8 positions agree with TRBD1. V trimming: 4 bases; J trimming: 3 bases; junction bases outside the gene matches: 4. Germline-derived CDR1 and CDR2 are SGHRS and YFSETQ. This CDR3 spans 14 amino acids.

This clone occurred once. This sequence joins TRBV27 and TRBJ1-2, with 8 bases fitting TRBD1. The V gene's germline CDR1 is MNHEY and CDR2 SMNVEV (reference sequence). The CDR3 runs 15 residues. Trimming removed 10 bases from V and 6 bases from J; junction bases left unmatched: 16. Here the CDR3 reads CATKRTGFYPDGYTF. The DNA of the CDR3 is TGTGCCACCAAAAGGACAGGGTTTTATCCAGATGGCTACACCTTC.

V and J are TRBV28 and TRBJ1-5, with D maybe TRBD1 (6 bases). CDR1 and CDR2 from the germline V gene are MDHEN and SYDVKM. The CDR3 is 15 residues long. The V end was cut by 5 bases, the J end by 0 bases, with 11 bases between. CDR3 in amino acids: CASSKTGYSNQPQHF. For the CDR3, the DNA is TGTGCCAGCAGTAAAACAGGGTATAGCAATCAGCCCCAGCATTTT.

This chain connects TRBV2 to TRBJ1-2; D is perhaps TRBD1 (5 bases). Deletions cut 4 bases from V and 3 bases from J, with 15 bases between. From germline, CDR1 is SNHLY and CDR2 FYNNEI. The CDR3 has 15 residues. CDR3 residues: CASSGSGRVDYGYTF. The DNA of the CDR3 is TGTGCCAGCAGTGGGTCAGGGAGGGTTGACTATGGCTACACCTTC. The variable domain in full, completed from reference TRBV2 and TRBJ1-2, reads EPEVTQTPSHQVTQMGQEVILRCVPISNHLYFYWYRQILGQKVEFLVSFYNNEISEKSEIFDDQFSVERPDGSNFTLKIRSTKLEDSAMYFCASSGSGRVDYGYTFGSGTRLTVV.

The chain has TRBV6-5 and TRBJ1-2; D uncertain. V gave up 5 bases and J gave up 3 bases, with 7 bases separating them. CDR1 is MNHEY, CDR2 SVGAGI, per germline. This CDR3 comprises 12 residues. DNA of the CDR3: TGTGCCAGCAGTCAGACTTACTATGGCTACACCTTC. Residues: CASSQTYYGYTF.

The rearrangement links TRBV7-9 to TRBJ2-5; D is possibly TRBD2 (6 bases). The CDR3 totals 17 residues. CDR1 SEHNR and CDR2 FQNEAQ come from the germline V gene (reference sequence). V lost 0 bases, J lost 2 bases, and 16 bases lay in between. The CDR3: CASSLAEGGVGQETQYF. The CDR3 DNA sequence: TGTGCCAGCAGCTTAGCGGAGGGCGGGGTTGGTCAAGAGACCCAGTACTTC. Together with reference TRBV7-9 and TRBJ2-5, the CDR3 gives the full variable domain: DTGVSQNPRHKITKRGQNVTFRCDPISEHNRLYWYRQTLGQGPEFLTYFQNEAQLEKSRLLSDRFSAERPKGSFSTLEIQRTEQGDSAMYLCASSLAEGGVGQETQYFGPGTRLLVL.

This sequence joins TRBV19 and TRBJ2-7; tentatively, D is TRBD1 (6 bases). Germline V CDR1 and CDR2: LNHDA, SQIVND (reference sequence). V dropped 9 bases and J dropped 4 bases, with 19 bases sitting between them. This CDR3 is built from 14 residues. CDR3 loop: CASGEGTSLYEQYF. In nucleotides, the CDR3 is TGTGCCAGCGGAGAGGGGACATCCTTATACGAGCAGTACTTC.

This clone has only one observation. The chain recombines TRBV6-2 or TRBV6-3 with TRBJ1-1; 9 nucleotides match TRBD1. This CDR3 contains 15 residues. V was pared by 2 bases and J by 3 bases, with 4 bases of the junction left unmatched. Germline V CDR1 and CDR2: MNHEY, SVGEGT. DNA for the CDR3: TGTGCCAGCAGTTACGACAGGGGGGGCCACACTGAAGCTTTCTTT. It specifies CASSYDRGGHTEAFF.

This clone was picked up one time. This chain uses TRBV27 with TRBJ1-1; D is uncertain. The CDR3 runs 14 residues. Deletions cut 6 bases from V and 3 bases from J, with 14 bases between. Germline values: CDR1 MNHEY, CDR2 SMNVEV (reference sequence). The CDR3 region is CASRAVPGYTEAFF. DNA of the CDR3: TGTGCCAGCAGGGCGGTTCCGGGGTACACTGAAGCTTTCTTT.

The chain has TRBV18 and TRBJ1-3; a weak D match, TRBD1 (5 bases). The germline V gene encodes CDR1 KGHSH and CDR2 LQKENI. V lost 3 bases to trimming and J lost 3 bases, with 15 bases between them. CDR3 length equals 16 residues. This chain's CDR3 is CASSPSRSGDGNTIYF. The CDR3 DNA reads TGTGCCAGCTCACCGTCCCGTTCGGGGGATGGAAACACCATATATTTT. Full variable domain (outside the CDR3, taken from reference TRBV18 and TRBJ1-3): NAGVMQNPRHLVRRRGQEARLRCSPMKGHSHVYWYRQLPEEGLKFMVYLQKENIIDESGMPKERFSAEFPKEGPSILRIQQVVRGDSAAYFCASSPSRSGDGNTIYFGEGSWLTVV.

The chain combines TRBV5-5 with TRBJ1-5; perhaps TRBD1 as D (5 bases). V lost 1 base, J lost 8 bases, and 13 bases lay in between. The CDR3 is made up of 14 amino acids. CDR1 is SGHKS and CDR2 is YYEKEE in the germline V gene (reference sequence). The CDR3 here is CASSLSHRGEPQHF. The CDR3 DNA sequence: TGTGCCAGCAGCTTGTCGCACCGGGGGGAGCCCCAGCATTTT. Looking up the rest from reference TRBV5-5 and TRBJ1-5 gives the full variable domain: DAGVTQSPTHLIKTRGQQVTLRCSPISGHKSVSWYQQVLGQGPQFIFQYYEKEERGRGNFPDRFSARQFPNYSSELNVNALLLGDSALYLCASSLSHRGEPQHFGDGTRLSIL.

The V call is TRBV7-3, the J call TRBJ2-1; unclear D gene. CDR1 SGHTA and CDR2 FQGTGA come from the germline V gene. The CDR3 spans 16 residues. The ends were cut back, 4 bases at V and 1 base at J, with 14 bases in the middle. CDR3 DNA: TGTGCCAGCAGCTCTCAGAGTAGCCGATCCTACAATGAGCAGTTCTTC. It translates to CASSSQSSRSYNEQFF.

V and J are TRBV6-2 or TRBV6-3 and TRBJ2-7, with 8 bases lining up with TRBD1. This CDR3 region has 14 residues. V shed 5 bases and J 2 bases; nucleotides not matched to a gene: 5. From germline, CDR1 is MNHEY and CDR2 SVGEGT. CDR3 sequence (DNA): TGTGCCAGCAGTATGGACAGGGTCACCTACGAGCAGTACTTC. This sequence encodes CASSMDRVTYEQYF.

The chain joins TRBV2 to TRBJ1-2, with 7 bases that match TRBD1. The CDR3 is made up of 16 amino acids. CDR1 and CDR2 from the germline V gene are SNHLY and FYNNEI. The J segment lost 6 bases and the V segment lost 2 bases, leaving 12 bases of the junction unmatched. CDR3 protein: CASSESILRGGHGYTF. In DNA, the CDR3 is TGTGCCAGCAGTGAAAGTATCCTCAGAGGGGGCCATGGCTACACCTTC.

The chain is built from TRBV5-1 and TRBJ1-2, with 9 nucleotides matching TRBD1. Germline CDR1 and CDR2: SGHRS and YFSETQ. The CDR3 loop spans 17 amino acids. V lost 4 bases, J lost 0 bases, and 10 bases stayed unmatched. CDR3 nucleotide sequence: TGCGCCAGCAGCGCCGACAGGGGGTATTTTTCTAACTATGGCTACACCTTC. Residues: CASSADRGYFSNYGYTF.

This chain links TRBV5-6 with TRBJ2-7, with D possibly being TRBD1 (6 bases). CDR3 length: 14 residues. Per germline, CDR1 SGHDT and CDR2 YYEEEE. V was pared by 0 bases and J by 3 bases, with 10 bases between. As DNA, the CDR3 is TGTGCCAGCAGCTTGGCGGGACATGACTACGAGCAGTACTTC. It specifies CASSLAGHDYEQYF. Looking up the rest from reference TRBV5-6 and TRBJ2-7 gives the full variable domain: DAGVTQSPTHLIKTRGQQVTLRCSPKSGHDTVSWYQQALGQGPQFIFQYYEEEERQRGNFPDRFSGHQFPNYSSELNVNALLLGDSALYLCASSLAGHDYEQYFGPGTRLTVT.

This clone was counted a single time. V usage is TRBV4-1 and J usage is TRBJ1-2; D not certain. The CDR3 contains 14 residues. CDR1 and CDR2 from the germline V gene are MGHRA and YSYEKL. Trimming cost V 1 base and J 6 bases, with 12 bases left between them. The CDR3 nucleotides read TGCGCCAGCAGCCAAGTCGGGAGATTGGATGGCTACACCTTC. Translating it yields CASSQVGRLDGYTF.

This clone was seen a single time. This chain joins TRBV5-4 and TRBJ2-3, with 13 nucleotides matching TRBD2. V lost 3 bases, J lost 5 bases, and 9 bases stayed unmatched. This CDR3 has 17 amino acids. CDR1 SGHNT and CDR2 YYREEE come from the germline V gene (reference sequence). The CDR3 coding sequence is TGTGCCAGCAGCTCCCGACTAGCGGGGGGCCCGGTAGATACGCAGTATTTT. It codes for CASSSRLAGGPVDTQYF.

The chain couples TRBV3-1 (or the pseudogene TRBV3-2) to TRBJ2-3, with 12 bases aligning to TRBD2. Germline lookup yields CDR1 LGHDT and CDR2 YNNKEL (reference sequence). V was pared by 1 base and J by 2 bases, with 7 bases of the junction left unmatched. This CDR3 is built from 18 residues. The chain's CDR3 is CASSQGGLAGGNTDTQYF. In nucleotides, the CDR3 is TGTGCCAGCAGCCAAGGGGGACTAGCGGGTGGTAACACAGATACGCAGTATTTT.

CDR3: CASSYNRGNSPLHF. The CDR3 coding sequence is TGTGCCAGCAGTTATAACAGGGGTAATTCACCCCTCCACTTT. V usage is TRBV6-2 or TRBV6-3 and J usage is TRBJ1-6; 7 bases match TRBD1. The CDR3 has 14 residues. Germline assignment: CDR1 MNHEY and CDR2 SVGEGT. V dropped 3 bases and J dropped 6; count of bases not matched to a gene: 2.

The rearrangement links TRBV6-6 to TRBJ2-5; 12 bases agree with TRBD2. In germline, CDR1 is MNHNY, CDR2 SVGAGI (reference sequence). With 8 bases clipped from V and 3 bases from J, the junction kept 7 bases outside the gene matches. The CDR3 length is 15 residues. CDR3 coding DNA: TGTGCCAGCCGCGGGGCTAGCGGGGGGGAAGAGACCCAGTACTTC. Translation: CASRGASGGEETQYF.

The chain links TRBV6-2 or TRBV6-3 to TRBJ1-1; TRBD1 might be the D (6 bases). Germline CDR1 MNHEY, CDR2 SVGEGT. The CDR3 contains 14 residues. Trimming pared 6 bases from V and 7 bases from J, leaving 18 bases between. CDR3 nucleotide sequence: TGTGCCAGCAGCCGTACCGGGACAAACCTTGAAGCTTTCTTT. Translating gives CASSRTGTNLEAFF.

This sequence joins TRBV7-9 and TRBJ2-1; 16 bases align to TRBD2. Looked up from germline, CDR1 is SEHNR and CDR2 is FQNEAQ (reference sequence). CDR3 length equals 18 residues. Germline trimming cut 5 bases from V and 5 bases from J; bases unmatched to any gene: 9. In DNA form, the CDR3 reads TGTGCCAGCAGCGGTCCCGGGACTAGCGGGGGGGCCCACAATGAGCAGTTCTTC. This codes for CASSGPGTSGGAHNEQFF.

This clone was recorded only once. The CDR3 DNA reads TGTGCCAGCAGCTTGACAGTACCCATCGAAGCTTTCTTT. Amino acid sequence: CASSLTVPIEAFF. This chain links TRBV5-6 with TRBJ1-1, with D hard to call. V gave up 1 base and J gave up 8 bases, with 12 bases separating them. This CDR3 is built from 13 residues. Germline-derived CDR1 and CDR2 are SGHDT and YYEEEE.

The chain uses TRBV7-2 and TRBJ2-5; 7 bases fit TRBD1. J gave up 4 bases and V 2 bases, and 4 bases lay outside the gene matches. This CDR3 spans 14 amino acids. Looked up from germline, CDR1 is SGHTA and CDR2 is FQGNSA. DNA for the CDR3: TGTGCCAGCAGCTTATTAAAGGGGGCAGAGACCCAGTACTTC. Encoded protein: CASSLLKGAETQYF.